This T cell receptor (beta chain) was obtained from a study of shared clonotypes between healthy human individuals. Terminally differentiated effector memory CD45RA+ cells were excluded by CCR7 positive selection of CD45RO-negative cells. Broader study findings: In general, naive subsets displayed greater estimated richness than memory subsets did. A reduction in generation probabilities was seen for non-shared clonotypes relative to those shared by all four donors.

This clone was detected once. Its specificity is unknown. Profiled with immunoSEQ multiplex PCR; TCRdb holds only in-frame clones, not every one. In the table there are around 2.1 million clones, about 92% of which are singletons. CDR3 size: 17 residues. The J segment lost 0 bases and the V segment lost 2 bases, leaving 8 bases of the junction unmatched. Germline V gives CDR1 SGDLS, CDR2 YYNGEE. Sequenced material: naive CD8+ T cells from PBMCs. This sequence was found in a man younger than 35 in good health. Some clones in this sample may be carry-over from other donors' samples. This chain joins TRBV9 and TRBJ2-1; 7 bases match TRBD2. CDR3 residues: CASSVSGRTSSYNEQFF. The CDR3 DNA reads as TGTGCCAGCAGCGTCAGCGGACGGACTAGCTCCTACAATGAGCAGTTCTTC.